This T cell receptor beta chain is from a study of type 1 regulatory T cells. Each CDR3 protein is one row after TCRdb ran MiXCR on the reads. The table records roughly 20,000 distinct CDR3 sequences, 10% of them present only once. Germline-derived CDR1 and CDR2 are SGHRS and YFSETQ. CDR3 length equals 15 residues. V was clipped by 4 bases and J by 9 bases, with 20 bases between them. This clonotype rates as medium-sized. This sequence originates from a human donor in good health. V usage is TRBV5-1 and J usage is TRBJ2-1; D may be TRBD1 or TRBD2 (6 bases each). Sequenced material: CD4+ T cells, either the whole sample or a sorted fraction (not recorded which). CDR3 DNA: TGCGCCAGCAGCCCCGCACTTCCGGGGGCGAGTGAGCAGTTCTTC. This translates into CASSPALPGASEQFF.